These 3 T cell receptor beta chains share one sample of origin, sequenced in a study of somatic mutations in cytotoxic T cells in rheumatoid arthritis. TCRdb's copy holds only in-frame clones and misses some; the assay was immunoSEQ multiplex PCR. This sample yields roughly 14,000 clones, of which about nine tenths are seen a single time; around 17% belongs to the top ten. Sequencing was performed on CD4+ T cells sorted from blood. These receptors originate from an older man with rheumatoid arthritis.

This chain uses TRBV2 with TRBJ1-5, with TRBD1 matching over 7 bases. Germline V CDR1 and CDR2: SNHLY, FYNNEI. V shed 4 bases and J 4 bases; nucleotides not matched to a gene: 7. This CDR3 contains 15 residues. The CDR3 DNA reads as TGTGCCAGCAGTGGACAGGGAATTCGGAATCAGCCCCAGCATTTT. Its translation: CASSGQGIRNQPQHF.

The V gene is TRBV7-2, the J gene TRBJ2-7, with TRBD2 matching over 10 bases. CDR3 length: 13 residues. Trimming took 8 bases from V and 7 from J; bases not matched to a gene: 8. Germline-derived CDR1 and CDR2 are SGHTA and FQGNSA. CDR3 in amino acids: CASSSGSSREQYF. The CDR3 DNA reads TGTGCCAGCTCTAGCGGGAGTTCTCGGGAGCAGTACTTC. The variable domain in full, with the rest retrieved from reference TRBV7-2 and TRBJ2-7, is GAGVSQSPSNKVTEKGKDVELRCDPISGHTALYWYRQSLGQGLEFLIYFQGNSAPDKSGLPSDRFSAERTGGSVSTLTIQRTQQEDSAVYLCASSSGSSREQYFGPGTRLTVT.

This sequence joins TRBV19 and TRBJ1-1; 7 bases line up with TRBD1. After removal of 4 bases from V and 3 bases from J, the junction contained 8 bases not matched to a gene. The CDR3 covers 15 residues. Looked up from germline, CDR1 is LNHDA and CDR2 is SQIVND (reference sequence). The CDR3 nucleotides are TGTGCCAGTAGTACCCGACAGGGCGGAGACACTGAAGCTTTCTTT. It codes for CASSTRQGGDTEAFF.